This T cell receptor beta chain was identified in a study of CD8+CD57+ T cells in acquired aplastic anemia. Turning to the study itself: The DNA of sorted CD4+ and CD8+ cells averaged approximately 2.9 ug. Study-wide results and caveats: The same twenty-nine CD8+ CDR3 sequences occurred in patients and in controls.

As to this clonotype: Antigen: not known.

Trimming stripped 0 bases from V and 0 bases from J, with 12 bases between. Germline CDR1 is LNHNV and CDR2 is YYDKDF (reference sequence). This CDR3 spans 17 amino acids. Genomic DNA constituted the template upon which TCR beta VDJ and CDR3 profiling was performed. TCRdb independently ran MiXCR on the reads; one entry per CDR3 protein. The sample contains 210,000 or so distinct CDR3 sequences, under 55% of which appear only once. Flow cytometry had shown expanded CD8+CD57+ cells in the patients chosen for sequencing. Every patient had severe acquired aplastic anemia. This sequence joins TRBV15 and TRBJ2-1; D gene unclear. The sequenced sample was sorted CD4+, CD8+, or CD8+CD57+ T cells (not recorded which) from PBMCs. This sequence was found in a human donor with aplastic anemia. The CDR3 DNA sequence: TGTGCCACCAGCAGAGATAGCCACTTATTCTCCTACAATGAGCAGTTCTTC. It yields the protein CATSRDSHLFSYNEQFF.